A selection of T cell receptor beta chains follows, all from one sample in a study of radiotherapy plus CTLA-4 blockade in lung cancer. The method was immunoSEQ multiplex PCR; TCRdb's version includes in-frame clones alone and lacks a portion of them. The data show around 59,000 clones, around 80% seen once. The starting material was peripheral blood, obtained from a patient treated with radiotherapy plus ipilimumab. The receptor source for this set is a human donor with non-small cell lung cancer who had a partial response to radiotherapy plus ipilimumab. Each CDR3 is given without its conserved first and last residue. Each record gives: V gene, J gene, CDR3 protein.

>TRBV5-6|TRBJ1-6
ASSPDRGVNSPLH
>TRBV7-3|TRBJ2-7
ASSPDRASYEQY
>TRBV4-3|TRBJ2-7
ASSQGWYGGSSYEQY
>TRBV19|TRBJ1-3
ASSMGTGSSGNTIY
>TRBV19|TRBJ2-4
ASSKDRADIQY
>TRBV7-3|TRBJ1-2
ASSSGTYQRYGYT
>TRBV13|TRBJ2-1
ASSLVKGNSYNEQF
>TRBV6-1|TRBJ1-2
ASSESGGLDGYT
>TRBV2|TRBJ1-2
ASSDRGEYGYT
>TRBV21-1|TRBJ2-7
ASSKELYEQY
>TRBV19|TRBJ1-5
ASRGQHSNQPQH
>TRBV6-1|TRBJ1-4
ASSVGGTGWHRTNEKLF
>TRBV6-1|TRBJ1-1
ASTKTATNTEAF
>TRBV6-6|TRBJ2-5
ASKGREETQY
>TRBV7-6|TRBJ2-2
ASSRSGGAFSGELF
>TRBV5-1|TRBJ2-5
ASSLSGETQY
>TRBV12-5|TRBJ2-5
ASGLVQGLAGALQETQY
>TRBV30|TRBJ2-3
AWSPGARETDTQY
>TRBV2|TRBJ1-4
ASSDLRARGDNEKLF
>TRBV6-1|TRBJ1-5
ASILTDEFNQPQH
>TRBV28|TRBJ2-1
ASSSVGDNYNEQF
>TRBV19|TRBJ1-1
ASTEGGTVNTEAF
>TRBV25-1|TRBJ2-7
ASSETAGDEQY
>TRBV7-2|TRBJ2-5
ASSLVASGGQETQY
>TRBV7-3|TRBJ2-3
ASSLLAGGTDTQY
>TRBV11-2|TRBJ2-5
ASSLLQETQY
>TRBV29-1|TRBJ2-1
SVERSYNEQF
>TRBV4-2|TRBJ2-3
ASSQDVGGGAGTDTQY
>TRBV5-6|TRBJ1-1
ASSLPSPVLSPEAF
>TRBV9|TRBJ1-2
ASSVGAGNSPYYGYT
>TRBV4-1|TRBJ1-2
ASNIRDNPYGYT
>TRBV30|TRBJ1-5
AWSGQGNQPQH
>TRBV5-1|TRBJ2-5
ASSAGETQY
>TRBV2|TRBJ2-2
ASLARTSGTGELF
>TRBV5-6|TRBJ2-2
ASSPGTGGGTGELF